Sequencing of this T cell receptor beta chain was carried out in a study of cytomegalovirus exposure and HLA in healthy donors. Whole-study results and caveats: Judged likely to be a sequencing artifact was a cluster of highly shared sequence variants.

This clone showed up just once. The antigen is unknown. The PCR ran on 60 Vbeta and 13 Jbeta primers. Some clones are missing from TCRdb's copy, which holds only in-frame ones; the method was immunoSEQ multiplex PCR. The profile shows around 130,000 clones, approximately 70% of them singletons. The clonotype was recovered from an older woman in good health and CMV-seronegative. The sample comprised PBMCs.

CDR3 region: CASRELQYF. DNA of the CDR3: TGTGCCAGCAGAGAACTCCAGTACTTC. This sequence joins TRBV27 and TRBJ2-5; D unclear. The germline V and J ends were trimmed by 6 bases and 10 bases, with 6 bases remaining between them. The germline gives CDR1 MNHEY, CDR2 SMNVEV (reference sequence). The CDR3 has 9 amino acids.